Detailed here is one T cell receptor (beta chain). The antigen is undetermined. The data stem from a study of CD8+CD57+ T cells in acquired aplastic anemia. Study-level information: Average DNA yield from sorted CD4+ and CD8+ cells was about 3 ug.

TCR beta VDJ combinations and CDR3 sequences were profiled from genomic DNA. From the reads, TCRdb called clonotypes with MiXCR, one entry per CDR3 protein. In the table there are roughly 180,000 distinct CDR3 sequences, approximately 45% of which are singletons. Study-wide results and limits: Patient and control CD8+ Simpson's diversity was not significantly different. There were 25 to 35 CD8+ CDR3 sequences that occurred in both patients and controls.

Specimen: sorted CD4+, CD8+, or CD8+CD57+ T cells (not recorded which) from PBMCs. The sequence came from a human donor in good health.

The CDR3 region has the DNA TGCAGTGCTACTAGGCCGGGTGGGGCCAACGTCCTGACTTTC. Protein: CSATRPGGANVLTF. This chain connects TRBV20-1 to TRBJ2-6; D gene uncertain. The V end was cut by 4 bases, the J end by 3 bases, with 10 bases between. This CDR3 has 14 residues. The V gene's germline CDR1 is DFQATT and CDR2 SNEGSKA (reference sequence).